One sample yielded the 16 T cell receptor beta chains listed below, sequenced in a study of T cell repertoires in cytomegalovirus infection (dated by TCRdb to about 2019). No cognate antigen is known for these TCRs. The sample was run on an Illumina HiSeq 1500. The public sequencing data were trimmed at Q25 with fastp and processed into clonotypes with MiXCR by TCRdb, which kept only in-frame beta chains. Here each entry gathers all rows of one CDR3 protein and keeps the most common genes and DNA. For this sample the table gives roughly 990,000 distinct CDR3 sequences, of which around 30% were detected only once. Roughly an eighth of the sample is held by the ten biggest clonotypes. Taken with the paper, the label for treatment or condition translates to: in vitro stimulation with specific CMV peptide epitopes to enrich CMV-specific T cells. This specimen consisted of cultured CD8+ T cells from PBMCs, obtained from culture after CMV antigen stimulation. Every receptor here comes from a human donor in good health (CMV status not recorded). Some clones in this sample may be carry-over from other donors' samples.

This clonotype was seen a few times. One junction end disagrees with the germline gene, perhaps due to a read error. The J gene is TRBJ2-3, the V gene TRBV4-1, with D perhaps being TRBD1 or TRBD2 (5 bases each). This CDR3 has 14 amino acids. Looked up from germline, CDR1 is MGHRA and CDR2 is YSYEKL. CDR3 in amino acids: CASSRDGQPETQYF. DNA of the CDR3: TGCGCCAGCAGCCGGGACGGCCAGCCAGAGACGCAGTATTTT.

Comments on this clonotype: Just one base apart from a much larger clone, this may be a read error. The CDR3 region is CASTPAELLTDTQYF. The CDR3, as DNA: TGTGCCAGCACCCCGGCGGAGCTCCTCACAGATACGCAGTATTTT. The chain employs TRBV7-2 and TRBJ2-3; D ambiguous. Trimming took off 7 bases at V and 2 bases at J, with 16 bases between the two ends. The CDR3 totals 15 residues. Germline V gene data show CDR1 as SGHTA and CDR2 as FQGNSA.

Turning to this clonotype: A much bigger clone sits one base away, suggesting this may be a read error. The chain is built from TRBV7-2 and TRBJ1-2; D unresolved. V lost 8 bases and J 4 bases, leaving 11 bases between the germline ends. The CDR3 consists of 12 residues. Germline V CDR1 and CDR2: SGHTA, FQGNSA. CDR3 protein: CASSDGLYGYTF. Here the CDR3 DNA reads TGTGCCAGCTCCGACGGCCTCTATGGCTACACCTTC.

This clonotype came up a few times. CDR3 sequence reads: CASSQGLTQPQHF. The DNA for the CDR3 is TGCGCCAGCAGCCAAGGATTGACCCAGCCCCAGCATTTT. The rearrangement joins TRBV4-3 to TRBJ1-5, with D unclear. This CDR3 has 13 residues. Germline assignment: CDR1 LGHNA and CDR2 YSLEER. V was pared by 1 base and J by 7 bases, with 8 bases between.

The chain uses TRBV7-8 and TRBJ2-1, with D maybe TRBD2 (5 bases). Germline V gene data show CDR1 as SGHVS and CDR2 as FQNEAQ. Trimming shortened V by 4 bases and J by 5 bases, and 15 bases separated the two germline ends. This CDR3 has 15 residues. CDR3 sequence (DNA): TGTGCCAGCAGCTCCGGTGTGAGGGCAAACAATGAGCAGTTCTTC. It specifies CASSSGVRANNEQFF.

This clonotype was counted a few times. The chain recombines TRBV4-1 with TRBJ1-1; D ambiguous. The V end lost 0 bases, the J end lost 6 bases, and 8 bases lay between the germline ends. The CDR3 runs 13 residues. Looked up from germline, CDR1 is MGHRA and CDR2 is YSYEKL. CDR3 DNA: TGCGCCAGCAGCCAAGACAAGTTTGCTGAAGCTTTCTTT. Residues: CASSQDKFAEAFF.

This clonotype was picked up a small number of times. The CDR3 DNA is TGTGCCAGCAGCTTTTCCGGTCTCACAGATACGCAGTATTTT. Its protein product is CASSFSGLTDTQYF. The chain carries TRBV7-9 and TRBJ2-3, with D hard to call. V dropped 3 bases and J dropped 2 bases, with 9 bases sitting between them. Looked up from germline, CDR1 is SEHNR and CDR2 is FQNEAQ (reference sequence). This CDR3 contains 14 residues.

The chain combines TRBV5-5 with TRBJ1-1; D ambiguous. The CDR3 is 14 residues long. Trimming took off 2 bases at V and 4 bases at J, with 12 bases between the two ends. The germline gives CDR1 SGHKS, CDR2 YYEKEE (reference sequence). The DNA of the CDR3 is TGTGCCAGCAGCTTCTACCCCGGATTCACTGAAGCTTTCTTT. Amino acids: CASSFYPGFTEAFF.

Remarks on this clonotype: A much more abundant neighbour one base away suggests this may be a read error. The chain combines TRBV7-2 with TRBJ1-2; possible D gene TRBD1, 5 bases. Between the trimmed V and J ends, which lost 5 bases and 2 bases, there was a span of 12 bases. CDR1 is SGHTA and CDR2 is FQGNSA in the germline V gene. The CDR3 is 14 amino acids. The chain's CDR3 is CASSPATGNYGYTF. DNA for the CDR3: TGTGCCAGCAGCCCCGCAACAGGCAACTATGGCTACACCTTC.

This clonotype was counted many times. V gene TRBV4-1 combines with J gene TRBJ2-1; 8 positions match TRBD2. The germline V gene encodes CDR1 MGHRA and CDR2 YSYEKL. The CDR3 loop spans 17 amino acids. With 0 bases clipped from V and 3 bases from J, the junction kept 7 bases outside the gene matches. The CDR3 sequence is CASSQDLGSGVYNEQFF. The CDR3 bases are TGCGCCAGCAGCCAAGATCTGGGTAGCGGGGTCTACAATGAGCAGTTCTTC.

The J gene is TRBJ2-7, the V gene TRBV12-3 or TRBV12-4; 9 nucleotides match TRBD1. This CDR3 region has 15 residues. Unmatched junction bases numbered 5, after V lost 2 bases and J lost 3 bases. CDR3 bases: TGTGCCAGCAGTTTAAGCGGGACAGGGAACTACGAGCAGTACTTC. This sequence encodes CASSLSGTGNYEQYF.

This clonotype was counted between two and nine times. This sequence joins TRBV5-5 and TRBJ2-4; 7 bases agree with TRBD2. Per the germline V gene, CDR1 is SGHKS and CDR2 is YYEKEE (reference sequence). V dropped 4 bases and J dropped 5; count of bases not matched to a gene: 9. The CDR3 covers 15 residues. CDR3 in DNA: TGTGCCAGCAGCCCCCTGGGGGAGGGAGAAAACATTCAGTACTTC. Amino acid sequence: CASSPLGEGENIQYF.

The chain recombines TRBV9 with TRBJ2-1, with D unclear. Trimming left V 0 bases short and J 5 bases short, with 15 bases between. CDR1 and CDR2 (germline): SGDLS, YYNGEE. The CDR3 is made up of 16 amino acids. The DNA of the CDR3 is TGTGCCAGCAGCGTAGCGATGAACGGGCACGACAATGAGCAGTTCTTC. Amino acids: CASSVAMNGHDNEQFF.

The sample holds many counts of this clonotype. The chain recombines TRBV7-9 with TRBJ2-1; TRBD2 matches at 10 bases. Germline values: CDR1 SEHNR, CDR2 FQNEAQ (reference sequence). Trimming at V came to 3 bases and at J to 6 bases, leaving 8 bases not matched to a gene. This CDR3 has 16 residues. In DNA form, the CDR3 reads TGTGCCAGCAGCTTGGGGACTAGCGCCTACGGCAATGAGCAGTTCTTC. Residues: CASSLGTSAYGNEQFF.

The chain carries TRBV24-1 and TRBJ1-5; D not resolved. The V gene's germline CDR1 is KGHDR and CDR2 SFDVKD. V gave up 1 base and J gave up 4 bases, with 4 bases separating them. This CDR3 spans 13 amino acids. CDR3: CATSDFDNQPQHF. CDR3 DNA sequence: TGTGCCACCAGTGATTTCGATAATCAGCCCCAGCATTTT.

This clonotype was recorded many times. This chain connects TRBV18 to TRBJ2-5, with a weak D call TRBD2 (6 bases). The CDR3 is made up of 14 amino acids. CDR1 is KGHSH and CDR2 is LQKENI in the germline V gene. V was clipped by 8 bases and J by 0 bases, with 13 bases between them. CDR3 residues: CASSPRGYQETQYF. Here the CDR3 DNA reads TGTGCCAGCAGTCCCCGGGGGTACCAAGAGACCCAGTACTTC.